This T cell receptor (beta chain) was identified during a study of OX40 agonist ivuxolimab in advanced cancers. The wider study: The patients received ivuxolimab by intravenous route every 2 weeks at 0.01 to 10 mg/kg.

Using immunoSEQ multiplex PCR, the repertoire was profiled, and TCRdb retains in-frame clones only, with some absent. The profile shows 20,000 or so clones, about nine tenths of them singletons. The receptor was derived from an adult with an advanced solid tumor such as melanoma, head and neck, liver or kidney cancer. Sequenced material: CD4+ or CD8+ T cells sorted from blood, taken in a trial of the OX40 agonist ivuxolimab.

DNA for the CDR3: TGTGCCAGTAGTATTGGGACAGGCCTCTACGAGCAGTACTTC. Its translation is CASSIGTGLYEQYF. The chain links TRBV19 to TRBJ2-7; the match to TRBD1 covers 8 bases. The germline gives CDR1 LNHDA, CDR2 SQIVND (reference sequence). The CDR3 is 14 amino acids. The ends lost 3 bases at V and 3 bases at J; junction bases unmatched: 4.